This passage covers 8 T cell receptor beta chains from one sample sequenced in a study of T cells in Graves' hyperthyroidism and ophthalmopathy. Researchers took RNA transcripts and amplified the TCR beta CDR3 regions from them. HTBI primers were employed in a first-round RT-PCR of the TCR CDR3. TCRdb passed the multiplex PCR reads through MiXCR, listing each CDR3 protein once. The sample includes 35,000 to 40,000 distinct CDR3 sequences, 40% to 55% of them seen just once. The sample taken for sequencing was blood. These receptors were collected from a woman between 45 and 65 years old with Graves' hyperthyroidism that later progressed to Graves' ophthalmopathy.

This clonotype came up many times. A much larger clone differs from this one at a single base, so this may be a read error. This chain uses TRBV2 with TRBJ2-1, with 7 bases aligning to TRBD2. The junction had 7 bases not matched to a gene; V was cut back by 8 bases and J by 6 bases. The CDR3 is made up of 13 amino acids. CDR1 is SNHLY, CDR2 FYNNEI, per germline. CDR3 nucleotide sequence: TGTGCCAGCGGGATGCGGGAGCTCAATGAGCAGTTCTTC. Amino acid sequence: CASGMRELNEQFF. The full variable domain, its missing parts supplied by reference TRBV2 and TRBJ2-1, is EPEVTQTPSHQVTQMGQEVILRCVPISNHLYFYWYRQILGQKVEFLVSFYNNEISEKSEIFDDQFSVERPDGSNFTLKIRSTKLEDSAMYFCASGMRELNEQFFGPGTRLTVL.

This clonotype was picked up many times. The rearrangement links TRBV5-4 to TRBJ2-3; 8 positions match TRBD2. V was clipped by 1 base and J by 2 bases; unmatched bases: 15. This CDR3 contains 19 residues. CDR1 and CDR2 (germline): SGHNT, YYREEE (reference sequence). For the CDR3, the DNA is TGTGCCAGCAGCTTGAGATTTGCGGGAGGCTTCCTTTACACAGATACGCAGTATTTT. Its protein product is CASSLRFAGGFLYTDTQYF.

This clonotype was observed many times. V usage is TRBV30 and J usage is TRBJ2-7; D is ambiguous. Between the trimmed V and J ends, which lost 1 base and 5 bases, there was a span of 18 bases. Germline CDR1 and CDR2: GTSNPN and SVGIG (reference sequence). The CDR3 runs to 15 residues. CDR3 DNA sequence: TGTGCCTGGAGTGGCCCCCAGGACCCCGGTCACGAGCAGTACTTC. Translated, it gives CAWSGPQDPGHEQYF.

There are many counts of this clonotype. V gene TRBV24-1 combines with J gene TRBJ2-1, with TRBD1 identical over 9 bases. Germline CDR1 reads KGHDR; CDR2 reads SFDVKD. J gave up 7 bases and V 4 bases, and 13 bases lay outside the gene matches. CDR3 length: 17 residues. CDR3 DNA: TGTGCCACCAGTGACGAAACTCCGGGACAGGGATGGAATGAGCAGTTCTTC. Translation: CATSDETPGQGWNEQFF.

This clonotype was detected ten times or more. The chain combines TRBV30 with TRBJ1-1; a possible D gene is TRBD1 (5 bases). With 3 bases removed from V and 3 bases from J, the gap between germline ends came to 14 bases. This CDR3 spans 14 amino acids. The germline gives CDR1 GTSNPN, CDR2 SVGIG (reference sequence). The CDR3 sequence: CAWSPRGVDTEAFF. CDR3 coding DNA: TGTGCCTGGAGCCCCCGGGGGGTGGACACTGAAGCTTTCTTT.

At least ten counts were recorded for this clonotype. V is TRBV6-2 or TRBV6-3 and J is TRBJ2-7, with 7 bases lining up with TRBD2. J lost 2 bases, V lost 5 bases, and 9 bases had no gene match. The CDR3 covers 15 residues. Germline V gene sequence: CDR1 MNHEY, CDR2 SVGEGT. Written as DNA, the CDR3 is TGTGCCAGCAGTGCGACTAGCTCGGGCGCCTACGAGCAGTACTTC. As protein: CASSATSSGAYEQYF.

This clonotype was recorded at least ten times. J is TRBJ1-1 and V is TRBV5-1, with 9 nucleotides matching TRBD1. Germline CDR1 is SGHRS and CDR2 is YFSETQ. With V trimmed by 2 bases and J by 4 bases, 6 bases remained unmatched. This CDR3 spans 15 amino acids. CDR3 region: CASSLGGTGFTEAFF. The CDR3, as DNA: TGCGCCAGCAGCTTAGGCGGGACAGGGTTCACTGAAGCTTTCTTT. The full variable domain, completed using reference TRBV5-1 and TRBJ1-1, is KAGVTQTPRYLIKTRGQQVTLSCSPISGHRSVSWYQQTPGQGLQFLFEYFSETQRNKGNFPGRFSGRQFSNSRSEMNVSTLELGDSALYLCASSLGGTGFTEAFFGQGTRLTVV.

This clonotype showed up just once. The chain carries TRBV7-2 and TRBJ2-7; D remains ambiguous. Trimming took off 0 bases at V and 0 bases at J, with 9 bases between the two ends. From germline, CDR1 is SGHTA and CDR2 FQGNSA. The CDR3 totals 15 residues. This chain's CDR3 is CASSLAPDTSYEQYF. DNA of the CDR3: TGTGCCAGCAGCTTAGCCCCCGACACCTCCTACGAGCAGTACTTC.